Below are 16 T cell receptor beta chains sequenced from a single sample in a study of blood T cells in healthy people across ages. Next came a second PCR, run for about 7 to 12 cycles, which used a sample-barcoded 5' primer along with a J-beta primer mix. From the 5' RACE reads, TCRdb called clonotypes with MiXCR, one entry per CDR3 protein. The data contain 1.5 million to 2 million distinct CDR3 sequences, roughly 50% of them singletons. Sequencing was performed on blood. These receptor sequences come from a woman aged 40 to 50 in good health.

The rearrangement uses TRBV24-1 and TRBJ2-1, with TRBD2 matching over 14 bases. CDR1 KGHDR and CDR2 SFDVKD come from the germline V gene. The J segment lost 0 bases and the V segment lost 4 bases, leaving 10 bases of the junction unmatched. This CDR3 is 20 amino acids long. As DNA, the CDR3 is TGTGCCACCAGTGACCGATCCGGGACTAGCGGGGGCCGCTCCTACAATGAGCAGTTCTTC. Amino acid sequence: CATSDRSGTSGGRSYNEQFF.

The V and J genes are TRBV18 and TRBJ2-1, with D perhaps matching TRBD1 (5 bases). With 6 bases removed from V and 10 bases from J, the gap between germline ends came to 13 bases. In germline, CDR1 is KGHSH, CDR2 LQKENI. This CDR3 has 12 residues. The CDR3 is CASSTTHREQFF. The CDR3 region has the DNA TGTGCCAGCTCGACGACCCACAGGGAGCAGTTCTTC.

This chain connects TRBV20-1 to TRBJ2-7; D not resolved. Trimming stripped 3 bases from V and 3 bases from J, with 9 bases between. CDR1 is DFQATT, CDR2 SNEGSKA, per germline (reference sequence). CDR3 length: 12 residues. The CDR3 DNA sequence: TGCAGTGCTAGGTGGGGTGGCTACGAGCAGTACTTC. Protein product: CSARWGGYEQYF.

Remarks on this clonotype: Its ends do not fully match the called genes, so a read error is possible. This rearrangement joins TRBV7-9 to TRBJ2-1, with D possibly being TRBD1 or TRBD2 (6 bases each). The CDR3 is 17 amino acids. Germline V gene lookup returns CDR1 SEHNR and CDR2 FQNEAQ (reference sequence). CDR3 nucleotides: TGTGCCAGCAGCCTCGGACAGCAGGGACTCGTCTACACTGAGCAGTTCTTC. Its protein is CASSLGQQGLVYTEQFF.

This sequence joins TRBV28 and TRBJ2-3; TRBD2 is a possible D gene (6 bases). This CDR3 has 16 residues. V gave up 5 bases and J gave up 4 bases, with 19 bases separating them. Per germline, CDR1 MDHEN and CDR2 SYDVKM. CDR3 coding DNA: TGTGCCAGCAGTGGGAGGAGGCGGGTCGGAGCAGATACGCAGTATTTT. It translates to CASSGRRRVGADTQYF. The whole variable domain, filled in from reference TRBV28 and TRBJ2-3, reads DVKVTQSSRYLVKRTGEKVFLECVQDMDHENMFWYRQDPGLGLRLIYFSYDVKMKEKGDIPEGYSVSREKKERFSLILESASTNQTSMYLCASSGRRRVGADTQYFGPGTRLTVL.

The CDR3 here is CSARGEREGQETQYF. CDR3 in DNA: TGCAGTGCTAGGGGAGAGCGGGAGGGCCAGGAGACCCAGTACTTC. This sequence joins TRBV20-1 and TRBJ2-5; 10 nucleotides agree with TRBD2. The CDR3 has 15 residues. Germline V gene lookup returns CDR1 DFQATT and CDR2 SNEGSKA (reference sequence). Losses at the gene ends were 3 bases for V and 5 bases for J; bases not matched to a gene: 9.

This clonotype was counted only a few times. This chain uses TRBV4-2 with TRBJ2-5, with 9 bases aligning to TRBD2. V shed 3 bases, J shed 4 bases, and the junction held 12 bases outside the gene matches. The CDR3 sequence is 17 residues long. Germline CDR1 LGHNA, CDR2 YNFKEQ. The CDR3 loop is CASSHGRRTSVAETQYF. The CDR3 DNA follows: TGTGCCAGCAGCCACGGTCGGAGGACTAGCGTCGCAGAGACCCAGTACTTC.

The V and J genes are TRBV7-2 and TRBJ2-4, with unresolved D. The germline V gene encodes CDR1 SGHTA and CDR2 FQGNSA. CDR3 length: 11 amino acids. The ends were cut back, 4 bases at V and 10 bases at J, with 8 bases in the middle. The CDR3 sequence: CASSSQAIQYF. In DNA, the CDR3 is TGTGCCAGCAGCTCCCAGGCTATTCAGTACTTC.

This clonotype was counted a few times. The rearrangement links TRBV5-1 to TRBJ2-4; TRBD1 matches 9 bases. The CDR3 loop spans 15 amino acids. CDR1 is SGHRS and CDR2 is YFSETQ in the germline V gene. After removal of 4 bases from V and 0 bases from J, the junction contained 2 bases not matched to a gene. The CDR3 bases are TGCGCCAGCAGCGGGACAGGGCCAGCCAAAAACATTCAGTACTTC. Its translation: CASSGTGPAKNIQYF.

The chain joins TRBV5-1 to TRBJ2-5, with TRBD1 matching 7 bases. CDR1 SGHRS and CDR2 YFSETQ come from the germline V gene. J lost 6 bases, V lost 1 base, and 9 bases had no gene match. The CDR3 runs 15 residues. The CDR3 sequence is CASSLTTGSSQTQYF. For the CDR3, the DNA is TGCGCCAGCAGCTTGACGACAGGGAGTTCGCAGACCCAGTACTTC.

This clonotype was seen once. V is TRBV21-1 and J is TRBJ1-2. TRBV21-1 is a pseudogene segment. This CDR3 region has 17 residues. CDR3 nucleotides: TGTGCCAGCAGCTCCCGGGGCCACCGGCGGGCCTTCTATGGCTACACCTTC. Protein: CASSSRGHRRAFYGYTF.

The rearrangement joins TRBV20-1 to TRBJ2-7; D perhaps matches TRBD1 (5 bases). Trimming shortened V by 7 bases and J by 0 bases, and 16 bases separated the two germline ends. The CDR3 totals 14 residues. Germline V CDR1 and CDR2: DFQATT, SNEGSKA (reference sequence). CDR3 in DNA: TGCAGTGTCAGCGACAGAAACCCCTCCTACGAGCAGTACTTC. It translates to CSVSDRNPSYEQYF.

This clonotype came up once. The chain carries TRBV28 and TRBJ2-2, with TRBD1 as a possible D gene (6 bases). Germline lookup yields CDR1 MDHEN and CDR2 SYDVKM. V lost 4 bases, J lost 2 bases, and 14 bases lay in between. The length of the CDR3 is 16 residues. In nucleotides, the CDR3 is TGTGCCAGCAGTTCCACAGGGCTAGGAAACACCGGGGAGCTGTTTTTT. Its translation: CASSSTGLGNTGELFF.

In DNA form, the CDR3 reads TGTGCCAGCAGCTCCTGGGAGGGAAACACCATATATTTT. The encoded protein is CASSSWEGNTIYF. The V call is TRBV7-2, the J call TRBJ1-3; D is undetermined. The CDR3 is made up of 13 amino acids. Germline V gene data show CDR1 as SGHTA and CDR2 as FQGNSA. V was trimmed by 4 bases and J by 4 bases, leaving 8 bases between them.

The chain couples TRBV6-5 to TRBJ2-1; 11 nucleotides align to TRBD2. Germline V gene sequence: CDR1 MNHEY, CDR2 SVGAGI. The CDR3 loop spans 15 amino acids. Trimming removed 2 bases from V and 8 bases from J; junction bases left unmatched: 5. The CDR3 sequence: CASSYDSGGVDEQFF. In DNA, the CDR3 is TGTGCCAGCAGTTACGATAGCGGGGGGGTCGATGAGCAGTTCTTC.

This clonotype turned up a few times. The rearrangement joins TRBV7-9 to TRBJ2-4; no firm D call. Trimming took off 5 bases at V and 5 bases at J, with 13 bases between the two ends. This CDR3 is 14 amino acids long. Germline values: CDR1 SEHNR, CDR2 FQNEAQ (reference sequence). The CDR3 coding sequence is TGTGCCAGCAGCCCTAGGTTGGTCCAAAACATTCAGTACTTC. Translating gives CASSPRLVQNIQYF.